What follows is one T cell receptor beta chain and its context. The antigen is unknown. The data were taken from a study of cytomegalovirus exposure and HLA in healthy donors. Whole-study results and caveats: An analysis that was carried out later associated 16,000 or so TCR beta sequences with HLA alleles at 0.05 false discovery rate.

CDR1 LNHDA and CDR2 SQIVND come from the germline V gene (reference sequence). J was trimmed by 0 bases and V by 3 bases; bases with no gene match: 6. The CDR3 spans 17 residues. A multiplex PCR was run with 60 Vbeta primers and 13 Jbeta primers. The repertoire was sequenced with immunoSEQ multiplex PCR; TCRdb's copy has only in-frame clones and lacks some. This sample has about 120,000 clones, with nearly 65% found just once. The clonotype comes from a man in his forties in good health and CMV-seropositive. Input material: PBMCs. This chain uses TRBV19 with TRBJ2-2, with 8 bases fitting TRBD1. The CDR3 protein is CASSIAGRGPNTGELFF. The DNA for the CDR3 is TGTGCCAGTAGTATCGCCGGCAGGGGGCCGAACACCGGGGAGCTGTTTTTT. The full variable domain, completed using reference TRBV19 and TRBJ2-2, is DGGITQSPKYLFRKEGQNVTLSCEQNLNHDAMYWYRQDPGQGLRLIYYSQIVNDFQKGDIAEGYSVSREKKESFPLTVTSAQKNPTAFYLCASSIAGRGPNTGELFFGEGSRLTVL.